This TCR beta chain appears in the sequencing data of a study of blood T cell repertoires in COVID-19. Turning to the study itself: T cells, B-cell-depleted T cells, or PBMCs provided the cDNA or gDNA that served as material.

Donors were grouped by their self-reported clinical history. In the 2 weeks before study entry, exposed participants met a COVID-19 case, which was PCR-confirmed or clinician-diagnosed. Original processing notes: The authors estimated nucleated cell counts from reference gene primer amplification. This table comes from immunoSEQ multiplex PCR, and its TCRdb copy is limited to in-frame clones, with some not included. V, J and clone size are those of that table, while D and trimming were read from the DNA. This table has 300,000 to 350,000 clones, 90% appearing once. The V gene lost 2 bases and the J gene lost 4 bases, with 11 bases spanning the gap. Germline V lookup: CDR1 SGHAT, CDR2 FQDESV (reference sequence). CDR3 length: 14 amino acids.

Sequencing was performed on PBMCs or T cells enriched from blood (not recorded which). The gene calls are TRBV11-1 and TRBJ1-2; D may be TRBD1 (5 bases). This clonotype was obtained from a woman in her twenties or thirties who had been exposed to COVID-19. Here the CDR3 reads CASSLQGITYGYTF. The CDR3 nucleotides read TGTGCCAGCAGCTTACAGGGTATCACCTATGGCTACACCTTC.